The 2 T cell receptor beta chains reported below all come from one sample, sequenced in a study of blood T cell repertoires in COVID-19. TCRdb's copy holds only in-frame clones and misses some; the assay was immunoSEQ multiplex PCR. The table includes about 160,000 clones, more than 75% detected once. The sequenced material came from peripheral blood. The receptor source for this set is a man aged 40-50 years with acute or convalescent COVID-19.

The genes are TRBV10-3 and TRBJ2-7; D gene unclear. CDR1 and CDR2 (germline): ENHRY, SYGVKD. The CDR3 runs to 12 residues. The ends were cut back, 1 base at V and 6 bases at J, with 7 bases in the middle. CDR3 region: CAISELQLEQYF. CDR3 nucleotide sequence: TGTGCCATCAGTGAGTTACAGCTCGAGCAGTACTTC.

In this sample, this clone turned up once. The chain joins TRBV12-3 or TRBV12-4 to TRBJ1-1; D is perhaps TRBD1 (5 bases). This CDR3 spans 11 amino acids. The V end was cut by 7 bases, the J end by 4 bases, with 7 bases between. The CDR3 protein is CASKRGTEAFF. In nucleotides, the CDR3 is TGTGCCAGCAAAAGGGGCACTGAAGCTTTCTTT.